Below, 23 T cell receptor beta chains from the same sample are listed, as sequenced in a study of cytomegalovirus exposure and HLA in healthy donors. PCR employed 60 Vbeta and 13 Jbeta primers. Sequencing was performed with immunoSEQ multiplex PCR; in TCRdb, only in-frame clones are kept and a portion is missing. Among around 110,000 clones listed, 65% to 75% were seen once. The sequenced sample was PBMCs. The receptors shown here come from a female donor in good health and CMV-seronegative.

The V call is TRBV19, the J call TRBJ2-5; D is undetermined. The CDR3 consists of 15 residues. V was clipped by 0 bases and J by 5 bases, with 13 bases between them. CDR1 and CDR2 from the germline V gene are LNHDA and SQIVND (reference sequence). CDR3 nucleotides: TGTGCCAGTAGTATAGATGATCGGGTCAGCGAGACCCAGTACTTC. Its translation is CASSIDDRVSETQYF. Using reference TRBV19 and TRBJ2-5 for the parts outside the CDR3, the full variable domain is DGGITQSPKYLFRKEGQNVTLSCEQNLNHDAMYWYRQDPGQGLRLIYYSQIVNDFQKGDIAEGYSVSREKKESFPLTVTSAQKNPTAFYLCASSIDDRVSETQYFGPGTRLLVL.

This clone has just a few counts. V gene TRBV19 combines with J gene TRBJ2-1; perhaps TRBD1 as D (6 bases). The CDR3 sequence is 13 residues long. The V gene lost 0 bases and the J gene lost 10 bases, with 10 bases spanning the gap. The germline V gene encodes CDR1 LNHDA and CDR2 SQIVND (reference sequence). The CDR3 sequence is CASSIDRGMEQFF. DNA of the CDR3: TGTGCCAGTAGTATAGACAGGGGAATGGAGCAGTTCTTC.

The V and J genes are TRBV7-8 and TRBJ1-5, with D perhaps TRBD1 (5 bases). This CDR3 is 15 amino acids long. V gave up 5 bases and J gave up 3 bases, with 14 bases separating them. From germline, CDR1 is SGHVS and CDR2 FQNEAQ. CDR3: CASSLGTTNNQPQHF. Here the CDR3 DNA reads TGTGCCAGCAGCCTAGGGACTACAAACAATCAGCCCCAGCATTTT.

V usage is TRBV15 and J usage is TRBJ2-1; the match to TRBD2 covers 9 bases. The length of the CDR3 is 14 residues. Germline CDR1 reads LNHNV; CDR2 reads YYDKDF (reference sequence). Unmatched junction bases numbered 6, after V lost 5 bases and J lost 7 bases. The CDR3: CATSQAGGQNEQFF. The CDR3 nucleotides are TGTGCCACCAGCCAAGCGGGAGGTCAGAATGAGCAGTTCTTC.

The chain carries TRBV29-1 and TRBJ2-1; a possible D gene is TRBD1 (7 bases). The CDR3 runs 15 residues. CDR1 SQVTM and CDR2 ANQGSEA come from the germline V gene. Trimming stripped 4 bases from V and 0 bases from J, with 13 bases between. This CDR3 is CSVVRGAGSYNEQFF. The CDR3 DNA reads TGCAGCGTTGTCAGGGGGGCGGGCTCCTACAATGAGCAGTTCTTC.

In its sample, this clone was seen once. The chain joins TRBV7-2 to TRBJ2-1; tentative D call: TRBD2 (6 bases). The length of the CDR3 is 16 residues. Germline V lookup: CDR1 SGHTA, CDR2 FQGNSA. Between the trimmed V and J ends, which lost 4 bases and 0 bases, there was a span of 13 bases. CDR3 region: CASSWVGGSSYNEQFF. The CDR3 bases are TGTGCCAGCAGCTGGGTGGGGGGAAGCTCCTACAATGAGCAGTTCTTC.

CDR3 amino acids: CASSRQGVTGELFF. In DNA, the CDR3 is TGTGCCAGCAGCCGACAGGGGGTCACCGGGGAGCTGTTTTTT. This chain connects TRBV28 to TRBJ2-2; 9 bases agree with TRBD1. V shed 6 bases, J shed 4 bases, and the junction held 3 bases outside the gene matches. Germline V gene sequence: CDR1 MDHEN, CDR2 SYDVKM. The CDR3 totals 14 residues. The variable domain in full, completed from reference TRBV28 and TRBJ2-2, reads DVKVTQSSRYLVKRTGEKVFLECVQDMDHENMFWYRQDPGLGLRLIYFSYDVKMKEKGDIPEGYSVSREKKERFSLILESASTNQTSMYLCASSRQGVTGELFFGEGSRLTVL.

The chain links TRBV7-2 to TRBJ2-7; 7 bases align to TRBD1. Germline CDR1 SGHTA, CDR2 FQGNSA. CDR3 length: 14 amino acids. Trimming at V came to 5 bases and at J to 2 bases, leaving 6 bases not matched to a gene. CDR3 protein: CASSIRTGTYEQYF. The CDR3 DNA reads TGTGCCAGCAGCATCCGGACAGGAACCTACGAGCAGTACTTC.

The rearrangement uses TRBV7-9 and TRBJ1-2; D might be TRBD1 (6 bases). CDR3 length: 14 residues. Trimming shortened V by 2 bases and J by 8 bases, and 15 bases separated the two germline ends. Germline CDR1 reads SEHNR; CDR2 reads FQNEAQ (reference sequence). The CDR3 coding sequence is TGTGCCAGCAGCTTAACTGACAGGAGGAAGGGCTACACCTTC. Its protein is CASSLTDRRKGYTF.

CDR3 loop: CASSLQVYNEQFF. CDR3 nucleotide sequence: TGTGCCAGCAGCTTACAGGTATACAATGAGCAGTTCTTC. V usage is TRBV7-2 and J usage is TRBJ2-1; D is uncertain. Germline assignment: CDR1 SGHTA and CDR2 FQGNSA. V lost 2 bases and J 4 bases, leaving 6 bases between the germline ends. The CDR3 extends over 13 amino acids.

V gene TRBV27 combines with J gene TRBJ2-7, with a tentative D call TRBD1 (5 bases). From germline, CDR1 is MNHEY and CDR2 SMNVEV (reference sequence). The germline V and J ends were trimmed by 5 bases and 3 bases, with 17 bases remaining between them. The CDR3 spans 15 residues. In DNA form, the CDR3 reads TGTGCCAGCAGTCAAGGGGCCTCTACTATCTACGAGCAGTACTTC. This sequence encodes CASSQGASTIYEQYF.

CDR3 sequence (DNA): TGCGCCAGCAGCGTGGGAGACAGGGGCGGGGGTAATGAGCAGTTCTTC. This sequence encodes CASSVGDRGGGNEQFF. The V call is TRBV5-1, the J call TRBJ2-1, with D maybe TRBD1 (8 bases). This CDR3 is 16 amino acids long. CDR1 and CDR2 (germline): SGHRS, YFSETQ. V lost 4 bases and J lost 7, with 21 bases in between.

This clone has only a few counts. The chain links TRBV6-4 to TRBJ2-2; possible D gene TRBD2, 5 bases. CDR1 and CDR2 from the germline V gene are MRHNA and SNTAGT. Trimming took 4 bases from V and 2 from J, leaving 5 bases between them. The CDR3 contains 13 residues. CDR3 protein: CASSGTNTGELFF. CDR3 in DNA: TGTGCCAGCAGTGGGACTAACACCGGGGAGCTGTTTTTT.

This clone was seen just once. This chain connects TRBV19 to TRBJ1-3; maybe TRBD1 (6 bases). With 6 bases removed from V and 0 bases from J, the gap between germline ends came to 12 bases. The CDR3 covers 15 residues. CDR1 LNHDA and CDR2 SQIVND come from the germline V gene (reference sequence). This CDR3 reads CASSLQGVSGNTIYF. The CDR3 coding sequence is TGTGCCAGTAGCTTACAGGGCGTCTCTGGAAACACCATATATTTT.

The rearrangement joins TRBV14 to TRBJ1-5; D gene uncertain. CDR3 length: 15 amino acids. Trimming cost V 1 base and J 4 bases, with 11 bases left between them. Looked up from germline, CDR1 is SGHDN and CDR2 is FVKESK. The CDR3, as DNA: TGTGCCAGCAGCCAAGGGGAGATCACAAATCAGCCCCAGCATTTT. It yields the protein CASSQGEITNQPQHF.

The chain has TRBV5-4 and TRBJ2-3; 10 bases match TRBD2. V shed 3 bases and J 3 bases; nucleotides not matched to a gene: 7. Per the germline V gene, CDR1 is SGHNT and CDR2 is YYREEE (reference sequence). The CDR3 covers 16 residues. CDR3 nucleotides: TGTGCCAGCAGCTCGGGACTAGCGCGAGGAACAGATACGCAGTATTTT. Protein sequence: CASSSGLARGTDTQYF.

J is TRBJ1-1 and V is TRBV5-4, with 7 bases that match TRBD1. CDR3 length: 17 amino acids. Germline CDR1 and CDR2: SGHNT and YYREEE (reference sequence). Losses at the gene ends were 6 bases for V and 7 bases for J; bases not matched to a gene: 21. Written as DNA, the CDR3 is TGTGCCAGCACCACCTTATTGAGACAGGGCGTATATGATGAAGCTTTCTTT. It is translated as CASTTLLRQGVYDEAFF.

This rearrangement joins TRBV6-5 to TRBJ2-2; 10 bases fit TRBD2. Germline CDR1 and CDR2: MNHEY and SVGAGI. CDR3 length equals 15 residues. V shed 3 bases, J shed 7 bases, and the junction held 5 bases outside the gene matches. CDR3 in DNA: TGTGCCAGCAGTTATGGGACTAGCGCGGTCGGGGAGCTGTTTTTT. Translated: CASSYGTSAVGELFF.

The V call is TRBV5-8, the J call TRBJ1-4; D not resolved. The CDR3 runs 14 residues. V was clipped by 1 base and J by 4 bases, with 8 bases between them. The germline CDR1 and CDR2 sequences are SGHTS and YDEGEE. The CDR3 reads CASSLRQVNEKLFF. CDR3 coding DNA: TGTGCCAGCAGCTTGCGCCAGGTTAATGAAAAACTGTTTTTT.

A single count supports this clone. This sequence joins TRBV19 and TRBJ1-2; the D is unclear. CDR1 and CDR2 (germline): LNHDA, SQIVND (reference sequence). V lost 0 bases and J lost 0, with 14 bases in between. The CDR3 loop spans 17 amino acids. The CDR3 DNA is TGTGCCAGTAGTATAGATAATAGATGGGCCGCTAACTATGGCTACACCTTC. Residues: CASSIDNRWAANYGYTF.

CDR3: CASSQTGAETQYF. In DNA, the CDR3 is TGTGCCAGCAGCCAGACAGGGGCAGAGACCCAGTACTTC. V usage is TRBV5-5 and J usage is TRBJ2-5; the match to TRBD1 covers 8 bases. J lost 4 bases, V lost 4 bases, and 3 bases had no gene match. This CDR3 spans 13 amino acids. Germline CDR1 is SGHKS and CDR2 is YYEKEE (reference sequence).

This rearrangement joins TRBV28 to TRBJ1-4; TRBD1 agrees at 9 bases. V trimming: 6 bases; J trimming: 6 bases; junction bases outside the gene matches: 20. Germline V lookup: CDR1 MDHEN, CDR2 SYDVKM. The CDR3 contains 19 residues. The CDR3 region has the DNA TGTGCCAGCAGGAGACAGGGGGTGGTTGGGGGAGGGTCGGATGAAAAACTGTTTTTT. The encoded protein is CASRRQGVVGGGSDEKLFF.

The V call is TRBV6-5, the J call TRBJ2-7, with D perhaps TRBD2 (6 bases). The CDR3 covers 15 residues. Trimming stripped 2 bases from V and 3 bases from J, with 14 bases between. Per germline, CDR1 MNHEY and CDR2 SVGAGI. CDR3 loop: CASSYTTDSGYEQYF. The CDR3 nucleotides are TGTGCCAGCAGTTACACAACTGATAGCGGCTACGAGCAGTACTTC.